Sequencing of this TCR beta chain was carried out in a study of OX40 agonist ivuxolimab in advanced cancers. Study summary: Ivuxolimab is an agonistic anti-OX40 (CD134) antibody, and patients were treated with it.

Only a few counts were recorded for this clone. Sequencing was performed with immunoSEQ multiplex PCR; in TCRdb, only in-frame clones are kept and a portion is missing. The sample records some 55,000 clones, over 70% being singletons. The germline CDR1 and CDR2 sequences are SGHKS and YYEKEE (reference sequence). V gave up 0 bases and J gave up 4 bases, with 13 bases separating them. This CDR3 is 15 amino acids long. The receptor comes from an adult with an advanced solid tumor such as melanoma, head and neck, liver or kidney cancer. Source: CD4+ or CD8+ T cells sorted from blood, taken in a trial of the OX40 agonist ivuxolimab. The chain employs TRBV5-5 and TRBJ1-1; D gene unclear. Here the CDR3 reads CASSLAVMAGTEAFF. The DNA of the CDR3 is TGTGCCAGCAGCTTGGCCGTGATGGCCGGCACTGAAGCTTTCTTT. Full variable domain (rest looked up from reference TRBV5-5 and TRBJ1-1): DAGVTQSPTHLIKTRGQQVTLRCSPISGHKSVSWYQQVLGQGPQFIFQYYEKEERGRGNFPDRFSARQFPNYSSELNVNALLLGDSALYLCASSLAVMAGTEAFFGQGTRLTVV.